This TCR beta chain was identified during a study of human T cells and chemical hapten exposure (dated by TCRdb to the early 2020s). The study in broad terms: For sensitization, 2% DPC in acetone was applied to a 2 cm by 2 cm area of upper inner arm skin. Patch tests used Finn chambers with 0.01% DPC on the upper back, scored after 6 days by International Contact Dermatitis Research Group standards. Libraries were pooled for sequencing, and per-sample TCR yields varied mainly because of small differences in library volumes within the pool. This study followed changes in the peripheral blood TCR repertoire in vivo during primary and secondary sensitization of alopecia patients to the hapten diphenylcyclopropenone (DPC). For TCR sequencing, blood came from over 25 alopecia patients at anywhere from one to four time points (pre-sensitization, 2, 6 and 24 weeks). Weekly therapeutic DPC doses were additionally applied to the scalp of patients throughout the roughly 25-week study period. Blood samples were taken from patients before sensitization (week 0) and at 2, 6 and about 24 weeks after DPC sensitization. Alopecia areata with under or over 50% scalp involvement, alopecia totalis and alopecia universalis were represented in the patient cohort, which was mostly female.

To prepare the library, RACE was applied. The instrument given in TCRdb is NextSeq 500. During library preparation, unique molecular identifiers were attached to individual cDNA molecules so that TCRs could be counted quantitatively and reproducibly. Both TCR alpha and TCR beta chains were sequenced from each blood RNA sample. The authors' pipeline ran thus. The median number of TCRs per sample was 90,000 to 100,000, ranging from about 20,000 to 700,000. V, J and CDR3 annotation of the TCR reads was carried out using the Decombinator software suite. For the PS versus PT1 abundance plots, all samples were subsampled to the same number of TCRs (28,000). Expanded TCRs were defined as absent before sensitization and observed at least eight times at the 2-week time point. TCRdb reprocessed the public reads (quality trimming at Q25 with fastp, clone calling with MiXCR) and kept in-frame beta chains. CDR3 protein duplicates are merged, each entry listing the most common genes and DNA. The authors' filters were not applied to this entry. The sample has 55,000 to 80,000 distinct CDR3 sequences on record, roughly 11% of them singletons. Of the sample, about 2.3% falls within the top ten clones.

The sample's time point label, in plain terms: patch test 3, about 24 weeks after DPC sensitization. What this sample's treatment or condition label stands for: therapeutic diphenylcyclopropenone sensitization with weekly scalp DPC. At every patch-test visit, the blood draw took place before the patch test was put on. To be eligible, patients had to be aged 18 to 70, diagnosed with alopecia and judged suitable for DPC therapy, while pregnant patients were excluded. Total RNA was isolated from unfractionated whole blood collected in Tempus Blood RNA tubes. A note on this clonotype: No cognate antigen has been identified for it. Per-nucleotide qualities are absent, and no much larger clonotype sits a single base away.

V is reduced by 4 bases and J by 6 bases, leaving a spacing of 16 bases between them. The CDR3 measures 13 amino acids from cysteine to phenylalanine. Only the CDR3 DNA is retained, 39 bases long and in frame from the first base. Reading the germline V gene gives CDR1 SQVTM and CDR2 ANQGSEA. General conclusions and limits of the study: Because every patient had alopecia, a presumed autoimmune disease, the patients' immune response might differ from that of healthy individuals. Patch test score was positively correlated with the number of PT1 expanded TCRs, with significance at thresholds 8, 16 and 32 but not at 4. After repeated subsampling, changes were observed in the strength of the expansion versus patch-test correlation and in the threshold at which the correlation became significant. Compared with pre-sensitization or healthy control sets, expanded TCRs formed significantly more large CDR3 similarity clusters, which is consistent with antigen-driven responses. The number of TCRs above 1 in 1000 frequency did not change with DPC sensitization; there was no evidence of global repertoire structure alterations.

The sequence came from a woman aged 30 to 39 with alopecia areata. Some clones in this sample may be carry-over from other donors' samples. The chain joins TRBV29-1 to TRBJ2-7, and the D gene may be TRBD1, 6 bases matching. The source was whole blood, collected in connection with sensitization to the hapten diphenylcyclopropenone (DPC). The CDR3 corresponds to CSVGREVQGEQYF. The DNA sequence is TGCAGCGTTGGCCGTGAGGTACAGGGCGAGCAGTACTTC.